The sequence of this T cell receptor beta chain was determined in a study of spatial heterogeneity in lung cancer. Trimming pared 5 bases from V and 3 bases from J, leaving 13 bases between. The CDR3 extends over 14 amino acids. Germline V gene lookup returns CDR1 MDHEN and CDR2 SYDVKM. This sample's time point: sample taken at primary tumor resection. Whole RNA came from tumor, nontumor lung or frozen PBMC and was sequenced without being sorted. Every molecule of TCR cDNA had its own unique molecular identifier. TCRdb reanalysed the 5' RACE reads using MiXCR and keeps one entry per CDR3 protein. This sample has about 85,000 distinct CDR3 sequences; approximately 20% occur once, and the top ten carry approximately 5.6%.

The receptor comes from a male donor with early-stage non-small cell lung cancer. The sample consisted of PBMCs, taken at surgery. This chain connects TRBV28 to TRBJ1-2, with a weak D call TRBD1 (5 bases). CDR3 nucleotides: TGTGCCAGCAGTACAACGGGGGGATACTATGGCTACACCTTC. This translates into CASSTTGGYYGYTF.